This T cell receptor beta chain was captured by sequencing in a study of regulatory T cells in long-lasting Graves disease. Arm-PCR with iRepertoire HTBI primers amplified the CDR3 regions for these TCR beta libraries. In TCRdb, the multiplex PCR reads were re-called with MiXCR into one record per CDR3 protein. The sample includes around 500,000 distinct CDR3 sequences, 16% of them seen just once. This clonotype was recorded many times. With V trimmed by 2 bases and J by 0 bases, 7 bases remained unmatched. The germline gives CDR1 SGHDT, CDR2 YYEEEE. This CDR3 has 16 residues. Time point defined: newly diagnosed GD, antithyroid drugs for less than 3 months. RNA from PBMCs was the source of the TCR library. These same data were also listed under a study on T cells in Graves' hyperthyroidism and ophthalmopathy.

The chain employs TRBV5-6 and TRBJ1-2; TRBD1 matches at 7 bases. The input for sequencing was peripheral blood mononuclear cells (PBMCs), taken at new diagnosis, from a patient treated with antithyroid drugs. This clonotype was obtained from a woman aged 40 to 65 with Graves disease. This CDR3 is CASSFGTELANYGYTF. The CDR3 DNA sequence: TGTGCCAGCAGCTTCGGGACAGAGCTCGCTAACTATGGCTACACCTTC.